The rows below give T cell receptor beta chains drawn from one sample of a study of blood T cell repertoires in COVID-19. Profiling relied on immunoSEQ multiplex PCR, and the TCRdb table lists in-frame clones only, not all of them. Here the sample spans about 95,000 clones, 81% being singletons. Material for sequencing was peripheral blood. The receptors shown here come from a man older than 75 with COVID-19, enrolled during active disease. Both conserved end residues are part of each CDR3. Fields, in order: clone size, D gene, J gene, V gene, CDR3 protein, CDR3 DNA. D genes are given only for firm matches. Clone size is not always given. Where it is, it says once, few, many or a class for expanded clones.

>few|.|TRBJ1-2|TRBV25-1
CASSERPGDHGYTF
TGTGCCAGCAGTGAACGGCCAGGGGATCATGGCTACACCTTC
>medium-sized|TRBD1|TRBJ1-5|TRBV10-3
CAISERDRVFGNQPQHF
TGTGCCATCAGTGAGCGGGACAGGGTCTTCGGCAATCAGCCCCAGCATTTT
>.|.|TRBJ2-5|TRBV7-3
CASSLTFWGGERETQYF
TGTGCCAGCAGCTTAACGTTTTGGGGAGGAGAGAGGGAGACCCAGTACTTC
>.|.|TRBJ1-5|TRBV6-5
CASSTGGPSNQPQHF
TGTGCCAGCAGCACGGGGGGTCCCTCCAATCAGCCCCAGCATTTT
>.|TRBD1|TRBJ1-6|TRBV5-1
CASSASEGAGYNSPLHF
TGCGCCAGCAGCGCCTCAGAGGGGGCTGGTTATAATTCACCCCTCCACTTT
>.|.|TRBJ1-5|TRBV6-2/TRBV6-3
CASSYRGYSNQPQHF
TGTGCCAGCAGTTACCGGGGGTATAGCAATCAGCCCCAGCATTTT
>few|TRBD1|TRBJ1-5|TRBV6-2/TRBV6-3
CASSAGTGGHQPQHF
TGTGCCAGCAGTGCCGGGACAGGGGGCCATCAGCCCCAGCATTTT
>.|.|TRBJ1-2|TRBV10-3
CAISESMGSSNYGYTF
TGTGCCATCAGTGAGTCGATGGGCAGTTCTAACTATGGCTACACCTTC
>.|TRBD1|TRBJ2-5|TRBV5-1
CASSLSSGTGTSETQYF
TGCGCCAGCAGCTTATCTTCCGGGACAGGGACTTCGGAGACCCAGTACTTC
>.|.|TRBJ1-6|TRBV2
CASSYPVGPYNSPLHF
TGTGCCAGCAGCTACCCGGTGGGGCCGTATAATTCACCCCTCCACTTT
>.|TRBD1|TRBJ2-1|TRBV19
CASSIQGGSIDEQFF
TGTGCCAGTAGTATTCAAGGGGGCAGTATCGATGAGCAGTTCTTC
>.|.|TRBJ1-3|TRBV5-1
CASSLNGDSGNTIYF
TGCGCCAGCAGCTTGAACGGAGACTCTGGAAACACCATATATTTT
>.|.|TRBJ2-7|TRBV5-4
CASSILARTGEQYF
TGTGCCAGCAGCATACTAGCTAGGACGGGAGAGCAGTACTTC
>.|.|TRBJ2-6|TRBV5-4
CASSRTRDTSGANVLTF
TGTGCCAGCAGCCGCACTAGGGACACATCTGGGGCCAACGTCCTGACTTTC
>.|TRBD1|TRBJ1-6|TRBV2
CASSLQGGLNSPLHF
TGTGCCAGCAGCCTACAGGGGGGATTAAATTCACCCCTCCACTTT
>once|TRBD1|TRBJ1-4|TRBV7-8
CASNPVGTGRSNEKLFF
TGTGCCAGCAACCCAGTGGGGACAGGGCGGTCTAATGAAAAACTGTTTTTT
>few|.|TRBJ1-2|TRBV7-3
CASSLRAGDGYTF
TGTGCCAGCAGCTTAAGGGCAGGGGATGGCTACACCTTC
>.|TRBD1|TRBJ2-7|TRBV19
CASSIGGGTGMYEQYF
TGTGCCAGTAGTATAGGAGGGGGGACAGGGATGTACGAGCAGTACTTC
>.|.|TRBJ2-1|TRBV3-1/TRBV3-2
CASSQVKRASSYNEQFF
TGTGCCAGCAGCCAAGTAAAGCGGGCGAGCTCCTACAATGAGCAGTTCTTC
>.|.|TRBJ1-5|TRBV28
CASRPGTWNQPQHF
TGTGCCAGCAGACCGGGGACTTGGAATCAGCCCCAGCATTTT
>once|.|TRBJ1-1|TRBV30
CAWTRAGVTVNTEAFF
TGTGCCTGGACCCGGGCAGGGGTAACGGTGAACACTGAAGCTTTCTTT
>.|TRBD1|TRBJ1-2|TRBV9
CASSVDPTLTGHGYTF
TGTGCCAGCAGCGTAGACCCTACTCTGACAGGGCATGGCTACACCTTC
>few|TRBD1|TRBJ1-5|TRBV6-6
CASRTGGNQPQHF
TGTGCCAGCAGGACAGGGGGCAATCAGCCCCAGCATTTT
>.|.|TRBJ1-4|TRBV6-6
CASRGLVNEKLFF
TGTGCCAGCAGGGGGCTAGTTAATGAAAAACTGTTTTTT
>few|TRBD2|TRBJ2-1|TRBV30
CAWEPYGRAAEQFF
TGTGCCTGGGAACCTTATGGGAGGGCCGCTGAGCAGTTCTTC
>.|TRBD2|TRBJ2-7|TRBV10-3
CAIRPGAGGDEQYF
TGTGCCATCAGGCCCGGAGCGGGAGGCGACGAGCAGTACTTC
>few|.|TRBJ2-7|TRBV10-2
CASSKPAGEGGYEQYF
TGCGCCAGTTCTAAACCTGCGGGAGAGGGGGGCTACGAGCAGTACTTC
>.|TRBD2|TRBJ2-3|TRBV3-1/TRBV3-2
CASSQRSAGDHPDTQYF
TGTGCCAGCAGCCAAAGATCAGCGGGAGATCATCCAGATACGCAGTATTTT
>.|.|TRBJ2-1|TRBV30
CAWTPRRNSYNEQFF
TGTGCCTGGACTCCTCGGCGGAACTCCTACAATGAGCAGTTCTTC
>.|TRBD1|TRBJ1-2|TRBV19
CASSADRGGGYTF
TGTGCCAGTAGTGCCGACAGGGGGGGTGGCTACACCTTC
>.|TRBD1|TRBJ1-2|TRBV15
CATSRGLRAGGSGYTF
TGTGCCACCAGCAGAGGCCTAAGGGCAGGGGGGAGTGGCTACACCTTC
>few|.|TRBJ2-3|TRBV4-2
CASSQEPTWTQYF
TGTGCCAGCAGCCAAGAACCTACTTGGACGCAGTATTTT
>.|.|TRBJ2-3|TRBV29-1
CSVEGVVNAGTQYF
TGCAGCGTTGAAGGGGTGGTGAACGCGGGCACGCAGTATTTT
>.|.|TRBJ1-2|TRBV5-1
CASSLLGGTYGYTF
TGCGCCAGCAGCTTGTTAGGGGGTACCTATGGCTACACCTTC
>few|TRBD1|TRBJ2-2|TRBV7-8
CASSKWTGENTGELFF
TGTGCCAGCAGCAAATGGACAGGGGAGAACACCGGGGAGCTGTTTTTT
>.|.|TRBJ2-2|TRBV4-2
CASSQEITGELFF
TGTGCCAGCAGCCAAGAAATAACCGGGGAGCTGTTTTTT
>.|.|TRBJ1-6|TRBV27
CASSGSKIGLGSPLHF
TGTGCCAGCAGTGGGAGCAAAATCGGCTTGGGTTCACCCCTCCACTTT